The 17 T cell receptor beta chains below all came from one sample that was sequenced in a study of blood T cell repertoires in COVID-19. Here immunoSEQ multiplex PCR was the method, and the copy in TCRdb shows in-frame clones only, minus some. The data show some 150,000 clones, approximately 84% seen once. Sequencing was carried out using peripheral blood. These receptor sequences come from a human donor with acute or convalescent COVID-19. The donor label of this sample is uncertain.

The chain combines TRBV6-5 with TRBJ2-5; D might be TRBD2 (6 bases). Germline V gives CDR1 MNHEY, CDR2 SVGAGI. The CDR3 has 15 amino acids. Trimming left V 2 bases short and J 2 bases short, with 12 bases between. The CDR3, as DNA: TGTGCCAGCAGTTACGGGGGGTTTGGGCAAGAGACCCAGTACTTC. Its protein product is CASSYGGFGQETQYF.

The chain uses TRBV7-3 and TRBJ2-5; possibly TRBD2 for D (5 bases). The CDR3 is 13 amino acids. CDR1 and CDR2 (germline): SGHTA, FQGTGA. The germline V and J ends were trimmed by 5 bases and 7 bases, with 14 bases remaining between them. CDR3: CASSRTPEGTQYF. CDR3 nucleotide sequence: TGTGCCAGCAGCCGGACTCCCGAAGGGACCCAGTACTTC.

The V gene is TRBV7-9, the J gene TRBJ2-2; weak D call: TRBD2 (6 bases). CDR3 length: 14 residues. Deletions cut 8 bases from V and 3 bases from J, with 13 bases between. Germline V lookup: CDR1 SEHNR, CDR2 FQNEAQ (reference sequence). The CDR3 nucleotides are TGTGCCAGCTCCCACGCGGGACACACCGGGGAGCTGTTTTTT. Translation gives CASSHAGHTGELFF.

V gene TRBV29-1 combines with J gene TRBJ2-4; 9 bases line up with TRBD1. V was pared by 7 bases and J by 8 bases, with 6 bases of the junction left unmatched. CDR1 and CDR2 (germline): SQVTM, ANQGSEA. There are 12 residues in the CDR3. In nucleotides, the CDR3 is TGCAGCGGCCTACAGGGGGCGGACATTCAGTACTTC. Amino acid sequence: CSGLQGADIQYF.

The J gene is TRBJ1-4, the V gene TRBV29-1; D is perhaps TRBD1 (6 bases). The CDR3 loop spans 15 amino acids. The ends were cut back, 4 bases at V and 5 bases at J, with 17 bases in the middle. CDR1 is SQVTM, CDR2 ANQGSEA, per germline. This CDR3 is CSVGRRTAQNEKLFF. The CDR3 DNA reads as TGCAGCGTTGGGCGTCGGACAGCCCAGAATGAAAAACTGTTTTTT.

The chain joins TRBV7-2 to TRBJ2-5; no clear D gene. CDR1 SGHTA and CDR2 FQGNSA come from the germline V gene. The CDR3 has 12 amino acids. With 4 bases removed from V and 4 bases from J, the gap between germline ends came to 7 bases. The CDR3 DNA is TGTGCCAGCAGCTCCTTGAGAGAGACCCAGTACTTC. Its translation is CASSSLRETQYF.

The DNA for the CDR3 is TGTGCCAGCAGTGTCCAATCAGGGGGGAAGTATGAAAAACTGTTTTTT. Residues: CASSVQSGGKYEKLFF. The chain couples TRBV28 to TRBJ1-4, with 7 bases matching TRBD1. J was trimmed by 6 bases and V by 5 bases; bases with no gene match: 12. In germline, CDR1 is MDHEN, CDR2 SYDVKM. This CDR3 spans 16 amino acids. The complete variable domain, with remaining parts taken from reference TRBV28 and TRBJ1-4, reads DVKVTQSSRYLVKRTGEKVFLECVQDMDHENMFWYRQDPGLGLRLIYFSYDVKMKEKGDIPEGYSVSREKKERFSLILESASTNQTSMYLCASSVQSGGKYEKLFFGSGTQLSVL.

J is TRBJ2-2 and V is TRBV12-5; 10 nucleotides align to TRBD1. The CDR3 runs to 15 residues. The germline CDR1 and CDR2 sequences are LGHNT and FRNRAP. Trimming removed 1 base from V and 6 bases from J; junction bases left unmatched: 2. The CDR3 here is CASGLGQGASGELFF. The CDR3, as DNA: TGTGCTAGTGGTTTGGGACAGGGGGCGTCCGGGGAGCTGTTTTTT.

V is TRBV11-2 and J is TRBJ2-7; 7 bases fit TRBD2. J lost 1 base, V lost 5 bases, and 8 bases had no gene match. Germline V gene data show CDR1 as SGHAT and CDR2 as FQNNGV. The CDR3 consists of 15 residues. The CDR3, as DNA: TGTGCCAGCAGCCCAACTAGCGCCTATTCCTACGAGCAGTACTTC. It encodes CASSPTSAYSYEQYF.

This clone was counted only a few times. V and J are TRBV28 and TRBJ2-7; maybe TRBD2 (6 bases). CDR3 size: 14 residues. With 2 bases removed from V and 7 bases from J, the gap between germline ends came to 15 bases. CDR1 and CDR2 from the germline V gene are MDHEN and SYDVKM. CDR3 DNA sequence: TGTGCCAGCAGTTTAGGGCAGGGAGGTCGAGAGCAGTACTTC. It codes for CASSLGQGGREQYF.

This clone was detected only once. The rearrangement joins TRBV27 to TRBJ1-2, with 12 bases identical to TRBD1. J was trimmed by 6 bases and V by 6 bases; bases with no gene match: 8. This CDR3 is 15 amino acids long. Germline CDR1 reads MNHEY; CDR2 reads SMNVEV (reference sequence). In nucleotides, the CDR3 is TGTGCCAGCAGAGATAGGGACAGGGGGCTCGATGGCTACACCTTC. It yields the protein CASRDRDRGLDGYTF.

The chain is built from TRBV27 and TRBJ2-4, with 9 positions matching TRBD1. The CDR3 consists of 14 residues. V was pared by 6 bases and J by 11 bases, with 11 bases of the junction left unmatched. Per the germline V gene, CDR1 is MNHEY and CDR2 is SMNVEV (reference sequence). CDR3 DNA: TGTGCCAGCAGGTTGACAGGGGGTCAGCGGTTTCAGTACTTC. Translated: CASRLTGGQRFQYF.

This rearrangement joins TRBV5-6 to TRBJ2-6; 7 positions match TRBD1. V lost 4 bases, J lost 12 bases, and 7 bases stayed unmatched. The V gene's germline CDR1 is SGHDT and CDR2 YYEEEE. This CDR3 is built from 13 residues. The DNA of the CDR3 is TGTGCCAGCAGCCAAGACAGGGTCACCGTCCTGACTTTC. Protein product: CASSQDRVTVLTF.

This chain joins TRBV24-1 and TRBJ2-3; the match to TRBD2 covers 14 bases. Germline V gene lookup returns CDR1 KGHDR and CDR2 SFDVKD. V was pared by 4 bases and J by 5 bases, with 4 bases of the junction left unmatched. The CDR3 length is 16 residues. CDR3 nucleotide sequence: TGTGCCACCAGTGACCGACTAGCGGGGGGGCTAGATACGCAGTATTTT. The encoded protein is CATSDRLAGGLDTQYF.

This clone was seen just once. The genes are TRBV7-2 and TRBJ1-2; TRBD1 matches 8 bases. The CDR3 spans 13 residues. J lost 7 bases, V lost 4 bases, and 5 bases had no gene match. Germline assignment: CDR1 SGHTA and CDR2 FQGNSA. Written as DNA, the CDR3 is TGTGCCAGCAGCTCCCAGACAGGGGTTGGCTACACCTTC. Encoded protein: CASSSQTGVGYTF.

The J gene is TRBJ2-3, the V gene TRBV15; D is perhaps TRBD2 (5 bases). V was shortened by 3 bases and J by 2 bases, with 9 bases between the two germline ends. The CDR3 has 14 amino acids. Germline V gene lookup returns CDR1 LNHNV and CDR2 YYDKDF (reference sequence). The CDR3 sequence: CATSSVGLTDTQYF. CDR3 DNA: TGTGCCACCAGCAGCGTAGGACTCACAGATACGCAGTATTTT.

This clone was seen a few times. The genes are TRBV29-1 and TRBJ1-4; 7 nucleotides align to TRBD1. The germline CDR1 and CDR2 sequences are SQVTM and ANQGSEA. CDR3 size: 14 residues. V lost 3 bases and J lost 7; bases outside the gene matches: 8. The CDR3 region has the DNA TGCAGCGTTGACCTGGGCAGGGGGAGTGAAAAACTGTTTTTT. The encoded protein is CSVDLGRGSEKLFF.